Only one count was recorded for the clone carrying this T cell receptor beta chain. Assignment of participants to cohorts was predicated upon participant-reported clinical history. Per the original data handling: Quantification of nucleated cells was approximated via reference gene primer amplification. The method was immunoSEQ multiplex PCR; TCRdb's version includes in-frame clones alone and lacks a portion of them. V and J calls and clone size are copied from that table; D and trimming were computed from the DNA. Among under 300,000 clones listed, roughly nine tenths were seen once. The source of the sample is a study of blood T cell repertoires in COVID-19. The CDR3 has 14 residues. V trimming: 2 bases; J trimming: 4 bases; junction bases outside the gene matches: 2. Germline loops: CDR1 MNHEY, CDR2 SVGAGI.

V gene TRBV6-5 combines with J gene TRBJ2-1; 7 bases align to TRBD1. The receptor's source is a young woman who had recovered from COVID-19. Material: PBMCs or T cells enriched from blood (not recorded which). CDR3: CASSYGQEYNEQFF. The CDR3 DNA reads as TGTGCCAGCAGTTACGGACAGGAATACAATGAGCAGTTCTTC.